This paragraph covers one T cell receptor beta chain sequence. The antigen is unknown. PCR primers comprised 60 Vbeta and 13 Jbeta primers. TCRdb's table, derived via immunoSEQ multiplex PCR, lists solely in-frame clones and lacks some. The data hold 90,000 to 110,000 clones, with around 74% observed a single time. This sample stems from a study of cytomegalovirus exposure and HLA in healthy donors. Regarding the study as a whole: In a later analysis, donors in an Asian-associated ancestry cluster reportedly had fewer N-insertions in productive TCRs than the cohort mean.

The V gene end was trimmed by 3 bases and the J gene end by 6 bases; junction bases not matched to a gene: 7. Germline V gives CDR1 MDHEN, CDR2 SYDVKM. The CDR3 covers 16 residues. Each donor was healthy, and each was a bone marrow donor. The V call is TRBV28, the J call TRBJ1-4; 10 positions match TRBD1. This clonotype was sampled from a man aged 35 to 55 in good health and CMV-seronegative. The sample comprised PBMCs. CDR3 coding DNA: TGTGCCAGCAGTTTCGGGGAGACAGGGGGCGATGAAAAACTGTTTTTT. As protein: CASSFGETGGDEKLFF.